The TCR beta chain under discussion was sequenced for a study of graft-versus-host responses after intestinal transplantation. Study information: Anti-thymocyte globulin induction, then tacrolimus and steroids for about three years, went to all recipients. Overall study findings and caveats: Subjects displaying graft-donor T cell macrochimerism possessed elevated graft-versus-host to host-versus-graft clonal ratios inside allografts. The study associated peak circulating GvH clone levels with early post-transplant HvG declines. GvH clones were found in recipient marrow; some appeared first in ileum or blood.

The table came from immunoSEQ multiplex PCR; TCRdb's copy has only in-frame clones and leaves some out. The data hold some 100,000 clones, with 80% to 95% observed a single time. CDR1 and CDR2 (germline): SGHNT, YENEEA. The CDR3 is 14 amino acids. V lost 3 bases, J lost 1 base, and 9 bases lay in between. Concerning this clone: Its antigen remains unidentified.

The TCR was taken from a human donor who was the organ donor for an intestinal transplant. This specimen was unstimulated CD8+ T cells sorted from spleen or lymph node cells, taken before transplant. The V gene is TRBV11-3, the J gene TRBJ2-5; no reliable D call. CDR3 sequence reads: CASSLLSGQETQYF. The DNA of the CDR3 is TGTGCCAGCAGCTTGTTATCGGGCCAAGAGACCCAGTACTTC.